Listed below are T cell receptor beta chains from one sample, sequenced in a study of blood T cell repertoires in COVID-19. This table comes from immunoSEQ multiplex PCR, and its TCRdb copy is limited to in-frame clones, with some not included. This table has under 400,000 clones, about 91% appearing once. The sample comprised peripheral blood. These receptors originate from a woman aged 25-40 years with COVID-19, enrolled during active disease. CDR3s include the opening cysteine and the closing phenylalanine or tryptophan. The order of the fields is J gene, clone size, D gene, V gene, CDR3 DNA, CDR3 protein. D genes are given only for firm matches. Rows give clone size only sometimes, using once, few, many, or a class for an expanded clone.

>TRBJ2-2|-|-|TRBV5-1
TGCGCCAGCAGCTTGGGCAACCCAGCGAACACCGGGGAGCTGTTTTTT
CASSLGNPANTGELFF
>TRBJ2-5|-|-|TRBV5-5
TGTGCCAGCAGCTTGTTGAGTAGAGAGACCCAGTACTTC
CASSLLSRETQYF
>TRBJ2-3|-|-|TRBV13
TGTGCCAGCAGCCGGGGTCCCTCTAGCACAGATACGCAGTATTTT
CASSRGPSSTDTQYF
>TRBJ2-3|-|TRBD2|TRBV7-6
TGTGCCAGCAGCTTAGACCCTAGCGGGGGGGCAGATACGCAGTATTTT
CASSLDPSGGADTQYF
>TRBJ1-2|-|-|TRBV7-8
TGTGCCAGCAGCCCGACTAGGGCGGGAACCTATGGCTACACCTTC
CASSPTRAGTYGYTF
>TRBJ2-7|few|-|TRBV15
TGTGCCACCAGCAGCCTAGGTGGAGCGGTCGACGAGCAGTACTTC
CATSSLGGAVDEQYF
>TRBJ1-2|-|-|TRBV10-2
TGCGCCAGCAGTGGGGGGGGAAACTATGGCTACACCTTC
CASSGGGNYGYTF
>TRBJ1-2|-|-|TRBV12-3/TRBV12-4
TGTGCCAGCAGTTCCGGGGTCTATGGCTACACCTTC
CASSSGVYGYTF
>TRBJ2-1|-|TRBD1|TRBV7-8
TGTGCCAGCAGCCCTTGGACAGGTAACGTAGTTAATGAGCAGTTCTTC
CASSPWTGNVVNEQFF
>TRBJ1-2|-|TRBD1|TRBV5-4
TGTGCCAGCAGCCCGGATCCGACAGGGAACTATGGCTACACCTTC
CASSPDPTGNYGYTF
>TRBJ1-5|-|TRBD1|TRBV28
TGTGCCAGCCGGTCGGCCAAGACAGGGGCCCGCAATCAGCCCCAGCATTTT
CASRSAKTGARNQPQHF
>TRBJ1-2|once|-|TRBV18
TGTGCCAGCTCACCCACCACCGGGGACTATGGCTACACCTTC
CASSPTTGDYGYTF
>TRBJ2-7|-|TRBD2|TRBV6-2/TRBV6-3
TGTGCCAGCAGTTATGGGGGGGTCTCCTACGAGCAGTACTTC
CASSYGGVSYEQYF
>TRBJ2-3|-|-|TRBV10-2
TGCGCCAGCAGGGCGAGCGGACGGACCACAGATACGCAGTATTTT
CASRASGRTTDTQYF
>TRBJ2-5|-|TRBD2|TRBV5-1
TGCGCCAGCAGCTTGGCGTACGGCGGGGGGGCCGGAGAGACCCAGTACTTC
CASSLAYGGGAGETQYF
>TRBJ1-2|-|-|TRBV21-1
TGTGCCAGCAGCCAGGGTGGGACAGGGCTGAACTATGGCTACACCTTC
CASSQGGTGLNYGYTF
>TRBJ1-2|-|TRBD1|TRBV6-6
TGTGCCAGCAGTCGGGGACAGGGGGCGTTGGGTTTATATGGCTACACCTTC
CASSRGQGALGLYGYTF
>TRBJ1-1|-|TRBD1|TRBV29-1
TGCAGCGGTGAGACAGGGGAGACTGAAGCTTTCTTT
CSGETGETEAFF
>TRBJ2-1|-|-|TRBV9
TGTGCCAGCAGCGTACTAGCAGGATTTGATGAGCAGTTCTTC
CASSVLAGFDEQFF
>TRBJ1-1|-|-|TRBV29-1
TGCAGCGCTGGAGGGGGGGACACTGAAGCTTTCTTT
CSAGGGDTEAFF
>TRBJ1-2|-|TRBD1|TRBV6-5
TGTGCCAGCAGGGACAGGATGTATAGAGGTGGCTACACCTTC
CASRDRMYRGGYTF
>TRBJ2-1|-|-|TRBV4-1
TGCGCCAGCAGCCAAGGAGCGGGTAATGAGCAGTTCTTC
CASSQGAGNEQFF
>TRBJ2-5|-|TRBD2|TRBV7-9
TGTGCCAGCAGCGAGGGAGGGGAGACCCAGTACTTC
CASSEGGETQYF
>TRBJ1-2|-|-|TRBV7-9
TGTGCCAGCAGCTTTTCTGAGGGGGATGGCTACACCTTC
CASSFSEGDGYTF
>TRBJ2-3|-|-|TRBV19
TGTGCCAGTAGTATCACGGGAAGCACAGATACGCAGTATTTT
CASSITGSTDTQYF
>TRBJ1-4|-|-|TRBV2
TGTGCCAGCAGCCCCATCCCCGCCGGAAAACTGTTTTTT
CASSPIPAGKLFF
>TRBJ1-1|-|-|TRBV2
TGTGCCAGCAGTGCAGGCAGGGAGGCGTACACTGAAGCTTTCTTT
CASSAGREAYTEAFF
>TRBJ1-1|once|-|TRBV12-3/TRBV12-4
TGTGCCAGCAGTTTAATACTTTTCCAGGGTGCTTTCTTT
CASSLILFQGAFF
>TRBJ2-7|-|TRBD1|TRBV6-5
TGTGCCAGTTCCGGGACAGAAGGTTACGAGCAGTACTTC
CASSGTEGYEQYF
>TRBJ2-5|-|-|TRBV19
TGTGCCAGTACCGACAGCTTCCAAGAGACCCAGTACTTC
CASTDSFQETQYF
>TRBJ2-3|-|-|TRBV28
TGTGCAGCAACCCAACCGGGACACCAAAATAGGTATTTT
CAATQPGHQNRYF
>TRBJ1-4|-|TRBD1|TRBV28
TGTGCCAGCAGCTTACGGACAGGGAGGTTTGAAAAACTGTTTTTT
CASSLRTGRFEKLFF
>TRBJ2-7|-|TRBD1|TRBV28
TGTGCCAGCAGTCTGGACAGGGTAGCCTACGAGCAGTACTTC
CASSLDRVAYEQYF
>TRBJ1-2|-|-|TRBV15
TGTGCCACCAGCGGAAGAGGGAGCAAAACTAACTATGGCTACACCTTC
CATSGRGSKTNYGYTF
>TRBJ2-1|-|-|TRBV29-1
TGCAGCGTTGCCCGGGGGGCCACCTACAATGAGCAGTTCTTC
CSVARGATYNEQFF
>TRBJ1-3|-|-|TRBV13
TGTGCCAGCAGCTTACGCAGGGCCGGTGGAAACACCATATATTTT
CASSLRRAGGNTIYF
>TRBJ1-2|-|-|TRBV5-4
TGTGCCAGCAACCGGGTCCCCGAGCGTGGCTACACCTTC
CASNRVPERGYTF
>TRBJ1-5|-|-|TRBV2
TGTGCCAGCAGTGATCCGGGTCAGCCCCAGCATTTT
CASSDPGQPQHF
>TRBJ1-1|-|-|TRBV6-2/TRBV6-3
TGTGCCAGCAGCATAACAGAGAACACTGAAGCTTTCTTT
CASSITENTEAFF
>TRBJ2-3|-|TRBD2|TRBV7-2
TGTGCCAGCAGCTTACTAGCGGGGGACGATACGCAGTATTTT
CASSLLAGDDTQYF
>TRBJ2-6|-|-|TRBV9
TGTGCCAGCAGCCCCGGGGGTGCCCCTTCTTCCCCCGGGGCCAACGTCCTGACTTTC
CASSPGGAPSSPGANVLTF
>TRBJ2-6|-|-|TRBV19
TGTGCCAGTAGTAGCTCGGGGATTTCTGGGGCCAACGTCCTGACTTTC
CASSSSGISGANVLTF
>TRBJ2-5|-|TRBD1|TRBV6-2/TRBV6-3
TGTGCCAGCAGTACCCCAACAGGGGGCCGAGAGACCCAGTACTTC
CASSTPTGGRETQYF
>TRBJ1-2|-|-|TRBV15
TGTGCCACCAGCAGGGAGTGCTACACCTTC
CATSRECYTF
>TRBJ1-1|few|-|TRBV29-1
TGCAGCCTAGGGCCCTGGGAGACCACTGAAGCTTTCTTT
CSLGPWETTEAFF
>TRBJ1-1|-|-|TRBV5-1
TGCGCCAGCAGCTACCTAGGGGCCGAAGCTTTCTTT
CASSYLGAEAFF
>TRBJ2-6|-|TRBD1|TRBV2
TGTGCCAGCAGTACAGGGGGCTCAGGGGCCAACGTCCTGACTTTC
CASSTGGSGANVLTF